This TCR beta chain came from a study of cytomegalovirus exposure and HLA in healthy donors. Study information: Counted in an early data release were some 81 million unique TCRs from HLA-typed donors.

The V and J ends lost 8 bases and 4 bases, in that order; junction bases with no gene match: 9. CDR3 size: 16 residues. Germline V gives CDR1 LGHNA, CDR2 YSLEER. Primers included in the PCR were 60 Vbeta and 13 Jbeta primers. Only in-frame clones appear in the TCRdb table, and some are missing; sequencing was by immunoSEQ multiplex PCR. The sample gives 160,000 or so clones, roughly 85% of which show up once; around 0.74% is in the top ten. Sequenced sample: PBMCs. This receptor was taken from a woman aged 40-49 years in good health and CMV-seronegative. V gene TRBV4-3 combines with J gene TRBJ2-1; TRBD1 matches at 12 bases. The CDR3: CASGSLGQGAYNEQFF. The CDR3 nucleotides are TGCGCCAGCGGATCCCTGGGACAGGGGGCTTACAATGAGCAGTTCTTC.